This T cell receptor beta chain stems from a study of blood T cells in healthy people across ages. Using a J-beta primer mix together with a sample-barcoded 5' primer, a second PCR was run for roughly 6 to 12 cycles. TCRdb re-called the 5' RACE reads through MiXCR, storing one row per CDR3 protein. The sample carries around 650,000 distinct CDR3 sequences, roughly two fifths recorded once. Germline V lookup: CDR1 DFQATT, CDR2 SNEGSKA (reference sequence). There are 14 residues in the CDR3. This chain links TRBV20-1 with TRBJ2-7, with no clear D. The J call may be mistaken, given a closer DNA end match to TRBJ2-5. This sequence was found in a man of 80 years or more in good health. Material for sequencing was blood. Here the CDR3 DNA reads TGCAGTGCTAGAGAAAGGGTCGGCCTTGAGACCCAGTACTTC. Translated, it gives CSARERVGLETQYF.